This T cell receptor (beta chain) is from a study of blood T cell repertoires in COVID-19. Whole-study context: COVID-19 samples, acute and convalescent, were from the United States, Italy and Spain. In each case, the material was cDNA or gDNA derived from T cells, B-cell-depleted T cells, or PBMCs.

Methods used by the authors: Using reference gene primer amplification, nucleated cell counts were estimated. TCRdb's table, derived via immunoSEQ multiplex PCR, lists solely in-frame clones and lacks some. V and J calls plus clone size are reproduced from that table; the DNA served to infer D and trimming. The top ten hold roughly an eighth of the sample, which has more than 150,000 clones, about four fifths seen once. The ends lost 2 bases at V and 5 bases at J; junction bases unmatched: 2. Germline V gives CDR1 LNHNV, CDR2 YYDKDF (reference sequence). The CDR3 totals 14 residues. The TCR sequence derives from a man in his late teens or twenties with active or convalescent COVID-19. The specimen sequenced was peripheral blood. V and J are TRBV15 and TRBJ1-4; 7 bases map to TRBD1. The CDR3 nucleotides read TGTGCCACCAGCAGAAAACAGGGGAATGAAAAACTGTTTTTT. Its protein product is CATSRKQGNEKLFF.